This T cell receptor beta chain was retrieved from a study of Graves' ophthalmopathy and Graves' hyperthyroidism. The overall study: Peripheral blood was gathered at first diagnosis, ahead of any treatment whatsoever. Findings of the study overall: Most expanded thyroid clonotypes above 0.001 frequency also appeared in blood.

This clonotype has at least ten counts. Its target is not known. This CDR3 is 14 amino acids long. Germline CDR1 and CDR2: SQVTM and ANQGSEA. Trimming shortened V by 7 bases and J by 0 bases, and 10 bases separated the two germline ends. RNA transcripts were the source from which TCR beta CDR3 regions were amplified. First-round RT-PCR with HTBI primers preceded a second-round multiplex PCR. TCRdb processed the multiplex PCR reads anew with MiXCR; each CDR3 protein has one entry. The repertoire holds 400,000 to 500,000 distinct CDR3 sequences, with around a fifth as singletons. The rearrangement uses TRBV29-1 and TRBJ2-6, with unresolved D. Sequencing was carried out using peripheral blood. The clonotype originates from a woman aged 18-29 years with stable Graves' hyperthyroidism. The CDR3 spells CSGASGSGANVLTF. CDR3 bases: TGCAGCGGGGCATCTGGCTCTGGGGCCAACGTCCTGACTTTC.